Below, one T cell receptor beta chain is given with its context. Its antigen is still unknown. Per-nucleotide qualities are absent, and no much larger clonotype sits a single base away. Library creation used 5' RACE. The run used an Illumina HiSeq 2000. A universal primer binding site was introduced by template switching, and a unique molecular identifier was present in the final cDNA, enabling accurate counting of TCR cDNA molecules. Specific primers in the conserved constant-segment region were used to synthesize first-strand cDNA for the TCR alpha and beta chains. Each cDNA library was double barcoded, with a SMART-Mk sample barcode plus Illumina barcodes, to control for contamination. TruSeq adapter sequences along with Illumina sample barcodes were introduced in two successive PCR steps. The TCR alpha and beta cDNA libraries were sequenced on the Illumina HiSeq platform using custom primers. Per the authors' processing: MiGEC was used to process raw reads and extract unique molecular identifiers, and MiXCR was used to find CDR3 positions. For each individual, recombination models were inferred using an EM algorithm with the repgenHMM and IGoR tools. Shared clonotypes were analyzed with the tcR package in R, and sharing was normalized by the product of cloneset sizes. To study raw recombination free of thymic and clonal selection effects, out-of-frame nonproductive sequences were analyzed. TCRdb trimmed public reads at Q25 via fastp, called clones via MiXCR and kept in-frame beta chains. Rows matching on CDR3 protein sequence are summarized as one entry with the most common DNA and genes. These V and J calls are TCRdb output, not the study's own analysis. This sample is represented by about 480,000 distinct CDR3 sequences; about 14% of them were singletons. The ten largest account for 0.5% to 0.65% of the sample.

Taken from the germline V gene, the CDR1 and CDR2 loops are KGHDR and SFDVKD. The CDR3 starts with the cysteine, ends with the phenylalanine, and has 15 residues. CDR3 DNA is the only sequence kept; it has 45 bases, read in frame from the first base. V is cut back by 3 bases and J by 6 bases, with 6 bases in the junction unmatched. The data stem from a study of identical twins (dated by TCRdb to between 2015 and 2016). Looking at the study overall: To test whether fetal clonotypes persist, the study used deep sequencing on TCR alpha and beta repertoires from monozygotic twins, unrelated adults of various ages, and cord blood. To rule out contamination, the twin experiments were replicated at different times with different library preparation protocols. The study at large found these results: Abundant cord blood beta clonotypes carried fewer insertions; young adult naive repertoires showed a weaker similar trend, while memory repertoires showed none. Excess twin sharing in beta out-of-frame sequences was weaker because fewer shared sequences lowered the signal-to-noise ratio. Invariant T cells such as MAIT and iNKT could partly confound zero-insertion analyses, though diverse VJ usage argued against this for most clonotypes. Compared with coincidental sharing between unrelated individuals, out-of-frame TCR alpha sequences shared between twins showed an excess of sequences with low generation probability. In monozygotic twins, recombination models systematically underestimated out-of-frame TCR alpha sharing, but the models matched the sharing seen between unrelated individuals. Because the same donors could not be followed over many years, conclusions were based on cross-sectional statistical analysis.

Every donor was a healthy Caucasian. The twin cohort comprised three pairs of female monozygotic twins, all aged roughly 18 to 30 years. CD4+ and CD8+ T cell populations were isolated with positive isolation kits from Invitrogen. In addition, the sample was reused for a study of yellow fever vaccine responses in identical twins. Per the second study: The authors reported that the T cell response to vaccination in identical twins appeared partly convergent and partly personalized. The study precisely tracked vaccine-responding T cell clones in identical twins.

The sequence came from a woman under 30 in good health. Recombination linked TRBV24-1 to TRBJ1-2, and TRBD1 aligns with 10 junction nucleotides. The sequenced material came from CD4+ T cells sorted from blood. The CDR3 region has the sequence CATSDPRTGGHGYTF. The DNA reads TGTGCCACCAGTGATCCACGGACAGGGGGTCATGGCTACACCTTC.